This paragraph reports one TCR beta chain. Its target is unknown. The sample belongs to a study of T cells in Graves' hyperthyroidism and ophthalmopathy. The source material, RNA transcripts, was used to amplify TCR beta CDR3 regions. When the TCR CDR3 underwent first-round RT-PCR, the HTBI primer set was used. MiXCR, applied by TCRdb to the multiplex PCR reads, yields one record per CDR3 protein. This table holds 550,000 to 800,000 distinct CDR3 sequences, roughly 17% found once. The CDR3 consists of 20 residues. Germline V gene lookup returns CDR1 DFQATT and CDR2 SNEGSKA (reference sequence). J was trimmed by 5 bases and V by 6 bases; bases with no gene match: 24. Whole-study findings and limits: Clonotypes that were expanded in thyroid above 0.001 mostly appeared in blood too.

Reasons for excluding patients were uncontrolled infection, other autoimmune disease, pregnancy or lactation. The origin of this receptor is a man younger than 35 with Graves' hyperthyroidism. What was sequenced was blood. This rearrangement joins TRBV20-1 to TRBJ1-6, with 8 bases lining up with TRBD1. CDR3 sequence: CSAKIFNRQGANLDNSPLHF. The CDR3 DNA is TGCAGTGCCAAAATCTTCAATCGTCAGGGGGCGAACTTAGATAATTCACCCCTCCACTTT.